Listed below are T cell receptor beta chains from one sample, sequenced in a study of CD8 T cells in Susac syndrome. One entry per CDR3 protein, called by TCRdb with MiXCR from the immunoSEQ multiplex PCR reads. The table shows under 250,000 distinct CDR3 sequences, with approximately 92% occurring only once. The sequenced sample consisted of CD4+ T cells from PBMCs. These receptors all stem from a human donor with multiple sclerosis. Each CDR3 is given with its conserved first and last residue. The D gene is left open where the match is weak. Not all rows give a size; the values are once, few, many and, for expanded clones, a class.

clone_size,j_call,d_call,v_call,cdr3_aa,cdr3_nt
few,TRBJ2-7,.,TRBV28,CASSSAGYEQYF,TGTGCCAGCAGTTCGGCTGGCTACGAGCAGTACTTC
once,TRBJ1-1,.,TRBV20-1,CSARDQGRGNPEAFF,TGCAGTGCTAGAGATCAGGGCAGGGGAAATCCTGAAGCTTTCTTT
.,TRBJ1-1,.,TRBV5-6,CASSPDPNTEAFF,TGTGCCAGCAGCCCTGACCCGAACACTGAAGCTTTCTTT
.,TRBJ2-3,.,TRBV11-2,CASSLDLPDTQYF,TGTGCCAGCAGCTTAGATCTTCCAGATACGCAGTATTTT
.,TRBJ1-1,.,TRBV29-1,CSVVVGNLNTEAFF,TGCAGCGTTGTAGTAGGGAACCTGAACACTGAAGCTTTCTTT
.,TRBJ2-2,.,TRBV12-3/TRBV12-4,CASSSGTQNTGELFF,TGTGCCAGCAGTTCCGGGACACAGAACACCGGGGAGCTGTTTTTT
once,TRBJ2-5,TRBD2,TRBV6-6,CASSSSGGSQEAQYF,TGTGCCAGCAGTTCTAGCGGGGGGTCACAAGAGGCCCAGTACTTC
.,TRBJ1-2,.,TRBV19,CASNTPGWGDYGYTF,TGTGCCAGTAACACCCCCGGTTGGGGTGACTATGGCTACACCTTC
.,TRBJ2-5,.,TRBV29-1,CSVGEGFYQETQYF,TGCAGCGTTGGTGAGGGGTTCTACCAAGAGACCCAGTACTTC
.,TRBJ1-6,.,TRBV28,CVSGTLYNSPLHF,TGTGTCTCCGGGACGCTCTATAATTCACCCCTCCACTTT
.,TRBJ1-1,.,TRBV15,CATSRGVDTEAFF,TGTGCCACCAGCAGAGGGGTGGACACTGAAGCTTTCTTT
once,TRBJ2-2,TRBD2,TRBV6-2/TRBV6-3,CASSTAGGGNTGELFF,TGTGCCAGCAGTACGGCCGGCGGGGGGAACACCGGGGAGCTGTTTTTT
.,TRBJ2-2,.,TRBV2,CASSQENTGELFF,TGTGCCAGCAGTCAGGAAAACACCGGGGAGCTGTTTTTT
once,TRBJ2-2,TRBD2,TRBV3-1,CASSQGVGAGVTGELFF,TGTGCCAGCAGCCAAGGGGTAGGAGCGGGGGTCACCGGGGAGCTGTTTTTT
.,TRBJ2-5,.,TRBV3-1,CASSPQPSPETQYF,TGTGCCAGCAGCCCCCAGCCGTCCCCGGAGACCCAGTACTTC
once,TRBJ2-7,.,TRBV7-6,CASSLDARQPSYEQYF,TGTGCCAGCAGCTTAGACGCGAGACAGCCCTCCTACGAGCAGTACTTC
.,TRBJ1-3,TRBD1,TRBV5-1,CASSRTGTASGNTIYF,TGCGCCAGCAGCAGAACCGGGACAGCCTCTGGAAACACCATATATTTT
.,TRBJ1-2,.,TRBV19,CASSTQQGFDYGYTF,TGTGCCAGTAGTACACAACAGGGATTCGACTATGGCTACACCTTC
.,TRBJ1-4,TRBD1,TRBV6-1,CAGSRDREEKLFF,TGTGCCGGTTCCCGGGACAGGGAAGAAAAACTGTTTTTT
.,TRBJ1-1,.,TRBV19,CASSWGGGQGSEAFF,TGTGCCAGTAGTTGGGGCGGCGGGCAGGGGAGTGAAGCTTTCTTT
.,TRBJ2-1,.,TRBV5-4,CASSPPDNEQFF,TGTGCCAGCAGCCCCCCAGACAATGAGCAGTTCTTC
.,TRBJ2-1,TRBD1,TRBV5-1,CASSPGQTNEQFF,TGCGCCAGCAGCCCGGGACAGACCAATGAGCAGTTCTTC
.,TRBJ1-1,.,TRBV29-1,CSVAGRANTEAFF,TGCAGCGTGGCGGGCAGGGCGAACACTGAAGCTTTCTTT
.,TRBJ2-3,TRBD2,TRBV27,CASGLAGDTQYF,TGTGCCAGTGGGCTAGCGGGAGATACGCAGTATTTT